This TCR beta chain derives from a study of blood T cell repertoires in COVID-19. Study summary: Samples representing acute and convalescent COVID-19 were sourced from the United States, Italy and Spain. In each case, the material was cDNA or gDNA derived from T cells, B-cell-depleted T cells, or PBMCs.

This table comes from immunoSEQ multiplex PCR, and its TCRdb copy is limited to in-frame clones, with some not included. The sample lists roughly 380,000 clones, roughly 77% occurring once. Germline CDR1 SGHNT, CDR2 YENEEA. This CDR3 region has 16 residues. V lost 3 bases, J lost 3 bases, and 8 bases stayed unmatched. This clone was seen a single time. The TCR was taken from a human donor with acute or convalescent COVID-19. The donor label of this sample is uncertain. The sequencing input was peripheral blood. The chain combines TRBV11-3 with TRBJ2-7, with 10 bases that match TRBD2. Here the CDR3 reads CASSFYSSGRIYEQYF. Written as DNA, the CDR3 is TGTGCCAGCAGCTTTTATTCTAGCGGGAGAATCTACGAGCAGTACTTC.